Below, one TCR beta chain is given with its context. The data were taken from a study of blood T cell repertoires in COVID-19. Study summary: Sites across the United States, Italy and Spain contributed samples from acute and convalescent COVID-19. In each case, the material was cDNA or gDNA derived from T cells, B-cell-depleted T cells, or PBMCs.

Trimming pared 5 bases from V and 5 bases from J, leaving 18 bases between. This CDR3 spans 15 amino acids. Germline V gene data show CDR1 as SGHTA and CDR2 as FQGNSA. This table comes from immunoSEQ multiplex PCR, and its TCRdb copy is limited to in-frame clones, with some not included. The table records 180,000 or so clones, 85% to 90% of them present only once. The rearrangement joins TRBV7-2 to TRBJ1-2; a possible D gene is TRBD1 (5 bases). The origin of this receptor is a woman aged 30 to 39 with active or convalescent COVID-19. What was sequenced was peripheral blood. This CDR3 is CASSDLTGFGYGYTF. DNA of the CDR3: TGTGCCAGCAGCGACTTAACAGGTTTTGGATATGGCTACACCTTC. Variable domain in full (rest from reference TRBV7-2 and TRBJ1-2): GAGVSQSPSNKVTEKGKDVELRCDPISGHTALYWYRQSLGQGLEFLIYFQGNSAPDKSGLPSDRFSAERTGGSVSTLTIQRTQQEDSAVYLCASSDLTGFGYGYTFGSGTRLTVV.